This entry lists 5 T cell receptor beta chains sequenced from one sample in a study of blood T cell repertoires in COVID-19. Repertoires were generated with immunoSEQ multiplex PCR, while TCRdb's copy carries only in-frame clones and drops some. The table lists some 180,000 clones, approximately 83% of them singletons, with roughly 1.9% in the top ten. Sequencing was done on a sample of peripheral blood. These TCRs come from a woman older than 75 with acute or convalescent COVID-19.

The chain employs TRBV29-1 and TRBJ2-1, with a possible D match to TRBD1 (5 bases). Between the trimmed V and J ends, which lost 7 bases and 7 bases, there was a span of 17 bases. Germline V gene data show CDR1 as SQVTM and CDR2 as ANQGSEA. The CDR3 extends over 13 amino acids. CDR3 DNA: TGCAGCGCCGGTTCAGGGTTGGAAAATGAGCAGTTCTTC. Residues: CSAGSGLENEQFF.

With respect to this clone: Other DNA sequences within the sample encode an identical CDR3. The chain employs TRBV5-1 and TRBJ1-1; 8 bases map to TRBD1. The V gene's germline CDR1 is SGHRS and CDR2 YFSETQ. J was trimmed by 2 bases and V by 3 bases; bases with no gene match: 3. This CDR3 has 14 residues. The CDR3 reads CASSSGQGNTEAFF. CDR3 nucleotides: TGCGCCAGCAGCTCAGGACAGGGAAACACTGAAGCTTTCTTT.

V gene TRBV13 combines with J gene TRBJ2-3; TRBD2 aligns across 8 bases. The CDR3 has 15 residues. V gave up 5 bases and J gave up 0 bases; unmatched junction bases: 4. The germline CDR1 and CDR2 sequences are PRHDT and FYEKMQ (reference sequence). The CDR3 is CASSLRGGSTDTQYF. The DNA for the CDR3 is TGTGCCAGCAGCCTCCGGGGGGGTAGCACAGATACGCAGTATTTT.

There are a few counts of this clone. This rearrangement joins TRBV10-2 to TRBJ2-5; 10 bases map to TRBD2. Germline-derived CDR1 and CDR2 are WSHSY and SAAADI. CDR3 size: 13 residues. The ends lost 6 bases at V and 3 bases at J; junction bases unmatched: 1. The CDR3 DNA follows: TGCGCCAGCAGAACTAGCGGGGAAGAGACCCAGTACTTC. It is translated as CASRTSGEETQYF.

This sequence joins TRBV29-1 and TRBJ2-5; no clear D gene. CDR3 length: 12 residues. Germline V gives CDR1 SQVTM, CDR2 ANQGSEA. The V gene lost 4 bases and the J gene lost 4 bases, with 10 bases spanning the gap. The CDR3 loop is CSVGRPGETQYF. Here the CDR3 DNA reads TGCAGCGTTGGCAGGCCAGGAGAGACCCAGTACTTC.